A selection of T cell receptor beta chains follows, all from one sample in a study of shared clonotypes between healthy human individuals. Sequencing used immunoSEQ multiplex PCR; TCRdb keeps in-frame clones, though not all of them. Of nearly 2 million clones in the sample, approximately 94% were seen once. What was sequenced was naive CD8+ T cells sorted from blood. These receptor sequences come from a young man in good health. CDR3s include the opening cysteine and the closing phenylalanine or tryptophan. Each record gives: V gene, clone size, J gene, CDR3 length, D gene, CDR3 DNA, CDR3 protein. D genes are given only for firm matches. Clone size is shown for a subset of rows, as once, few, many or a class of expanded clone.

>TRBV7-9|.|TRBJ2-7|16|.
TGTGCCAGCAGCGGAATGCCTCGGGACGGTTCCTACGAGCAGTACTTC
CASSGMPRDGSYEQYF
>TRBV11-2|.|TRBJ2-7|14|TRBD1
TGTGCCAGCAGCCCTCGGGACAGGATGCGGGAGCAGTACTTC
CASSPRDRMREQYF
>TRBV7-2|.|TRBJ2-5|14|.
TGTGCCAGCAGCCAACCATATGGCCGGGAGACCCAGTACTTC
CASSQPYGRETQYF
>TRBV2|once|TRBJ1-1|12|.
TGTGCCACCCTAACAGGGAGCGCTGAAGCTTTCTTT
CATLTGSAEAFF
>TRBV7-3|.|TRBJ2-7|13|.
TGTGCCAGCAGCTGGGACGGGGGATACGAGCAGTACTTC
CASSWDGGYEQYF
>TRBV27|few|TRBJ1-2|15|TRBD1
TGTGCCAGCAGTTCACTGACAGGGGCTAGCTATGGCTACACCTTC
CASSSLTGASYGYTF
>TRBV27|.|TRBJ2-7|15|.
TGTGCCAGCTCGACGGACCTAGAGGGGGATTACGAGCAGTACTTC
CASSTDLEGDYEQYF
>TRBV27|once|TRBJ2-7|13|.
TGTGCCAGCAGCTTCGGAGGCTCCTACGAGCAGTACTTC
CASSFGGSYEQYF
>TRBV28|.|TRBJ1-1|14|.
TGTGCCAGCAGTTTACGGGGTCCTGACACTGAAGCTTTCTTT
CASSLRGPDTEAFF
>TRBV9|.|TRBJ1-6|14|.
TGTGCCAGCAGTGACGGAGCCTATAATTCACCCCTCCACTTT
CASSDGAYNSPLHF
>TRBV7-9|.|TRBJ1-2|13|.
TGTGCCAGCAGCGGGACCGCCGGCGTTGGCTACACCTTC
CASSGTAGVGYTF
>TRBV6-1|.|TRBJ2-7|15|.
TGTGCCAGCAGTCCTTTGCGCGGGACTCACTACGAGCAGTACTTC
CASSPLRGTHYEQYF
>TRBV12-5|.|TRBJ2-5|14|.
TGTGCTAGTGGTTTGGCAGGTGGGGGGGAGACCCAGTACTTC
CASGLAGGGETQYF
>TRBV19|.|TRBJ1-2|15|TRBD1
TGTGCCAGTACCCACTTCGGGACAGGGAGTTATGGCTACACCTTC
CASTHFGTGSYGYTF
>TRBV13|.|TRBJ2-3|16|TRBD2
TGTGCCAGCAGCCAGCGCGGGAGGGCCCTGGCAGATACGCAGTATTTT
CASSQRGRALADTQYF
>TRBV2|.|TRBJ1-1|13|.
TGTGCCAGCAGTGAAATAGGGGACACTGAAGCTTTCTTT
CASSEIGDTEAFF
>TRBV27|.|TRBJ2-1|15|.
TGTGCCAGCAGTCTGGTGGGGCCCACCTACAATGAGCAGTTCTTC
CASSLVGPTYNEQFF
>TRBV28|.|TRBJ1-1|12|TRBD1
TGTGCCAGCAGACGACAGGGGGCTACGGCTTTCTTT
CASRRQGATAFF
>TRBV11-2|.|TRBJ2-3|17|TRBD1
TGTGCCAGCAGCTTAGGGGTGGGACAGCCTAGCACAGATACGCAGTATTTT
CASSLGVGQPSTDTQYF
>TRBV13|.|TRBJ2-7|13|TRBD2
TGTGCCAGCAGCTACCGGGGGGCCTACGAGCAGTACTTC
CASSYRGAYEQYF
>TRBV7-9|.|TRBJ2-5|13|.
TGTGCCAGCAGCCCCGGGACGTCAGAGACCCAGTACTTC
CASSPGTSETQYF
>TRBV7-9|.|TRBJ2-3|15|.
TGTGCCAGCAGCGTCGGGACCGGAGGGGAGGATACGCAGTATTTT
CASSVGTGGEDTQYF
>TRBV28|.|TRBJ1-1|16|.
TGTGCCAGCACCATTAGATTCGGACATTTGGCCACTGAAGCTTTCTTT
CASTIRFGHLATEAFF